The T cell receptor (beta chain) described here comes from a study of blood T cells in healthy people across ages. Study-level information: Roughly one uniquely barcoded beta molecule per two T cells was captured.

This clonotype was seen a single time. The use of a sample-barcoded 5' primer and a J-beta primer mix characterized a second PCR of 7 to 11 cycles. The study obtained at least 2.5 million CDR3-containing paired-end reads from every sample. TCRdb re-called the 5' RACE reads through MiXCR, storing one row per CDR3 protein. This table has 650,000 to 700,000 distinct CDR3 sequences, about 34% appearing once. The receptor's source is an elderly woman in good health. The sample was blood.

The CDR3 protein is CASSQDLAGDGNTIYF. CDR3 bases: TGTGCCAGCAGCCAAGACCTGGCAGGGGATGGAAACACCATATATTTT. V and J are TRBV4-2 and TRBJ1-3, with D possibly TRBD1 on 6 matching bases. The CDR3 contains 16 residues. Deletions cut 0 bases from V and 3 bases from J, with 12 bases between. Germline CDR1 and CDR2: LGHNA and YNFKEQ.